This T cell receptor beta chain is drawn from a study of cytomegalovirus exposure and HLA in healthy donors. Study-wide results and caveats: In vitro, three CMV-associated chains proved specific for CMV antigens. Donor immune exposure was known only as CMV serostatus.

The CDR3 is 13 amino acids. V lost 5 bases to trimming and J lost 5 bases, with 12 bases between them. Per germline, CDR1 MNHEY and CDR2 SVGAGI. PCR involved 60 Vbeta and 13 Jbeta primers. Sequencing was performed with immunoSEQ multiplex PCR; in TCRdb, only in-frame clones are kept and a portion is missing. The table records 100,000 to 150,000 clones, 75% to 85% of them present only once. Points on this clone: Its antigen is still unknown.

The chain is built from TRBV6-5 and TRBJ1-1; possibly TRBD1 for D (6 bases). Sequenced: PBMCs. The TCR sequence derives from a woman between 50 and 59 years old in good health and CMV-seropositive. As DNA, the CDR3 is TGTGCCAGCAGTACACAGGGTTTAACTGAAGCTTTCTTT. Protein sequence: CASSTQGLTEAFF.